Detailed here is one T cell receptor beta chain. Its antigen remains unknown. Primers for the PCR totalled 60 Vbeta and 13 Jbeta. Produced via immunoSEQ multiplex PCR; TCRdb's table is partial and in-frame only. The table records over 90,000 clones, roughly 80% of them present only once. Healthy donors of bone marrow made up the group. The CDR3 spans 16 residues. The germline gives CDR1 LNHDA, CDR2 SQIVND (reference sequence). Germline trimming cut 5 bases from V and 6 bases from J; bases unmatched to any gene: 10. These data originate in a study of cytomegalovirus exposure and HLA in healthy donors. Looking at the study overall: Samples from HLA-typed donors yielded about 80 million unique TCRs in an early data release. Findings and limits, study-wide: Altogether, 150 to 200 TCR beta chains were recorded as cytomegalovirus-associated.

The TCR comes from a man aged 45-65 years in good health and CMV-seropositive. Sequenced: PBMCs. The rearrangement uses TRBV19 and TRBJ2-1, with 10 positions matching TRBD2. CDR3 bases: TGTGCCAGTAGTGCCCAGCTAGCGGGAGTTGGCAATGAGCAGTTCTTC. Translating it yields CASSAQLAGVGNEQFF. Combining the CDR3 with reference TRBV19 and TRBJ2-1 gives the whole variable domain DGGITQSPKYLFRKEGQNVTLSCEQNLNHDAMYWYRQDPGQGLRLIYYSQIVNDFQKGDIAEGYSVSREKKESFPLTVTSAQKNPTAFYLCASSAQLAGVGNEQFFGPGTRLTVL.